There are a few counts of the clone carrying this T cell receptor (beta chain). The sample originates from a study of blood T cell repertoires in COVID-19. At the level of the study: COVID-19 samples, acute and convalescent, were from the United States, Italy and Spain. The cDNA or gDNA used as material had been derived from T cells, B-cell-depleted T cells, or PBMCs.

The CDR3 is made up of 14 amino acids. V lost 2 bases and J lost 3, with 8 bases in between. Germline V gene data show CDR1 as MNHEY and CDR2 as SMNVEV (reference sequence). Source study methods: Reference gene primer amplification in the assay estimated nucleated cell counts. Profiling relied on immunoSEQ multiplex PCR, and the TCRdb table lists in-frame clones only, not all of them. Clonal size and the V and J genes are those of that table, whereas D and trimming came from the DNA. The sample lists a few hundred thousand clones, around nine tenths occurring once. The sequenced material came from peripheral blood. This rearrangement joins TRBV27 to TRBJ1-3, with D possibly matching TRBD1 (5 bases). This receptor was identified in a young woman who had recovered from COVID-19. The CDR3 loop is CASSLGGYGNTIYF. The CDR3 bases are TGTGCCAGCAGTTTAGGGGGGTATGGAAACACCATATATTTT.